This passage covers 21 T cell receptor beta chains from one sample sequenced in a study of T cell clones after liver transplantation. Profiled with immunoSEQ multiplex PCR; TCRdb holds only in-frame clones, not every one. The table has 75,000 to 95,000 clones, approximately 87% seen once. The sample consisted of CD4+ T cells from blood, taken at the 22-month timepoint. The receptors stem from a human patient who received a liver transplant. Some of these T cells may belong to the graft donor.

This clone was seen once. The DNA of the CDR3 is TGTGCCAGTAGCTTTGTCGGGGCGGGGGAAAAACTGTTTTTT. Its translation: CASSFVGAGEKLFF. V and J are TRBV19 and TRBJ1-4; maybe TRBD1 (5 bases). From germline, CDR1 is LNHDA and CDR2 SQIVND (reference sequence). CDR3 size: 14 residues. V was shortened by 6 bases and J by 8 bases, with 16 bases between the two germline ends.

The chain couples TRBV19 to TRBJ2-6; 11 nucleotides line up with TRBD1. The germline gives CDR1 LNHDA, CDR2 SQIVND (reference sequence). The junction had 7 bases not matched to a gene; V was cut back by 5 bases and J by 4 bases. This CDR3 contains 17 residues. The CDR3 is CASSDGTGGLGANVLTF. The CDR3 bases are TGTGCCAGTAGTGATGGGACAGGGGGTTTGGGGGCCAACGTCCTGACTTTC.

This chain's CDR3 is CASSPFMNTEAFF. The CDR3 region has the DNA TGTGCCAGCAGCCCGTTCATGAACACTGAAGCTTTCTTT. J is TRBJ1-1 and V is TRBV5-4, with unresolved D. V lost 4 bases and J lost 0, with 7 bases in between. Germline CDR1 and CDR2: SGHNT and YYREEE (reference sequence). The CDR3 length is 13 residues. Looking up the rest from reference TRBV5-4 and TRBJ1-1 gives the full variable domain: ETGVTQSPTHLIKTRGQQVTLRCSSQSGHNTVSWYQQALGQGPQFIFQYYREEENGRGNFPPRFSGLQFPNYSSELNVNALELDDSALYLCASSPFMNTEAFFGQGTRLTVV.

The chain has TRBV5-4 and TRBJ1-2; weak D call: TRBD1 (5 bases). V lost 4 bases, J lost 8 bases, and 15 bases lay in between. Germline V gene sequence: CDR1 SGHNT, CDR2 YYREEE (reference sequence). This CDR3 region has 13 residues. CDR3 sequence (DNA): TGTGCCAGCAGCACGCCAGGGTCTGAGGGCTACACCTTC. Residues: CASSTPGSEGYTF.

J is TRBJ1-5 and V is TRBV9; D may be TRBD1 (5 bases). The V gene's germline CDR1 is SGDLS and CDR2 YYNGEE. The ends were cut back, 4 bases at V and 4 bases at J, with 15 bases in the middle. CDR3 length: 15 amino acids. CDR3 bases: TGTGCCAGCAGCACCCGGGACGGACGAAATCAGCCCCAGCATTTT. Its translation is CASSTRDGRNQPQHF.

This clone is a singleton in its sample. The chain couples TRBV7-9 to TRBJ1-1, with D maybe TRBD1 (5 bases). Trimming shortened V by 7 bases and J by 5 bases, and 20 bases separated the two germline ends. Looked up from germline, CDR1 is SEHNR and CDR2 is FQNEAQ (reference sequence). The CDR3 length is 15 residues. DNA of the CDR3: TGTGCCAGCAATCAACAGGTAGCCCGGGGAACTGAAGCTTTCTTT. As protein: CASNQQVARGTEAFF. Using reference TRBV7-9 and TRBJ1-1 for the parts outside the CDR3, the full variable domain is DTGVSQNPRHKITKRGQNVTFRCDPISEHNRLYWYRQTLGQGPEFLTYFQNEAQLEKSRLLSDRFSAERPKGSFSTLEIQRTEQGDSAMYLCASNQQVARGTEAFFGQGTRLTVV.

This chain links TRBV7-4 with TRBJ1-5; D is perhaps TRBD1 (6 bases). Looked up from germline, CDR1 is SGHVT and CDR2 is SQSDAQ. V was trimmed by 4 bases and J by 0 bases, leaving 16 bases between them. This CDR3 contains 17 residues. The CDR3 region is CASSSIGGGPSNQPQHF. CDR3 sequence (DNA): TGTGCCAGCAGCTCCATAGGGGGAGGACCTAGCAATCAGCCCCAGCATTTT.

This CDR3 is CASTPTDGPLYEQYF. The CDR3 DNA reads TGTGCCAGCACCCCCACCGACGGTCCCCTCTACGAGCAGTACTTC. The gene calls are TRBV11-1 and TRBJ2-7; D is unclear. Germline V gene sequence: CDR1 SGHAT, CDR2 FQDESV (reference sequence). V was cut by 7 bases and J by 3 bases, with 19 bases left in between. CDR3 length equals 15 residues. The variable domain in full, completed from reference TRBV11-1 and TRBJ2-7, reads EAEVAQSPRYKITEKSQAVAFWCDPISGHATLYWYRQILGQGPELLVQFQDESVVDDSQLPKDRFSAERLKGVDSTLKIQPAELGDSAMYLCASTPTDGPLYEQYFGPGTRLTVT.

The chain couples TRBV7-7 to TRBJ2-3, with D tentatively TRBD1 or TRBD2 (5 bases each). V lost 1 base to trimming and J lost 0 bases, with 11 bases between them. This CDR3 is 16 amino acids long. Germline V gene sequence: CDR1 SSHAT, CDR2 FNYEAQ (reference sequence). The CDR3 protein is CASSLGAGTSTDTQYF. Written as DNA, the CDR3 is TGTGCCAGCAGCTTAGGAGCAGGGACGAGCACAGATACGCAGTATTTT.

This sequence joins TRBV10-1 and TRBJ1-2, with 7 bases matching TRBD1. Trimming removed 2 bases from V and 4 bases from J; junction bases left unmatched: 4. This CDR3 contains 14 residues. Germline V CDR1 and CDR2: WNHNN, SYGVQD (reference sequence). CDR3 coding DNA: TGCGCCAGCAGTGAGGCAGGGGGACCCTATGGCTACACCTTC. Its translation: CASSEAGGPYGYTF.

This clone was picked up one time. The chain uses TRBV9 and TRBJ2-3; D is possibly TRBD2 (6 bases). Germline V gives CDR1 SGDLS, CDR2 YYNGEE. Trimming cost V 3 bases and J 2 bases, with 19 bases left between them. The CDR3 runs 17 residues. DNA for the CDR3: TGTGCCAGCAGCGCCCCCGGGACTCTAAGGCCCACAGATACGCAGTATTTT. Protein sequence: CASSAPGTLRPTDTQYF.

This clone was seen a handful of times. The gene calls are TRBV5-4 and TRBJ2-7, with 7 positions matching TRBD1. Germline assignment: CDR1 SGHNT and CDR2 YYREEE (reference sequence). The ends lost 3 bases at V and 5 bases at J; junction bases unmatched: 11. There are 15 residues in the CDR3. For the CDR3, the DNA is TGTGCCAGCAGCTCCACGACAGGGTTTTGGAACGAGCAGTACTTC. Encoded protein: CASSSTTGFWNEQYF.

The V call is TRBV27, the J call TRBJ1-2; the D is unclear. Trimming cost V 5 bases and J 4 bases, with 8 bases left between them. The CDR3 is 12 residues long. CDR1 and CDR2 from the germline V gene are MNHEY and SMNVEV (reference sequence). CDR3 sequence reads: CASSPGTYGYTF. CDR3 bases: TGTGCCAGCAGTCCCGGAACCTATGGCTACACCTTC.

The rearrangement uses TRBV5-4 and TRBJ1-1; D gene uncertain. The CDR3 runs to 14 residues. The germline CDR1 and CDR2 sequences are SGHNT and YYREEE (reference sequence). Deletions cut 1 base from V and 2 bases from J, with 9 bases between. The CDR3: CASSLSSGNTEAFF. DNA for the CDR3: TGTGCCAGCAGCTTGTCGTCCGGAAACACTGAAGCTTTCTTT.

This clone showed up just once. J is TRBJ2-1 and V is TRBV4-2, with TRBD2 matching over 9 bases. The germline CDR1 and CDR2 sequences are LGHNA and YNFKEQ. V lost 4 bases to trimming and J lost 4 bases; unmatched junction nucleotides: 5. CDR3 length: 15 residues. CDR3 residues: CASSRTSERYNEQFF. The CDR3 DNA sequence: TGTGCCAGCAGCCGGACTAGCGAGCGTTACAATGAGCAGTTCTTC.

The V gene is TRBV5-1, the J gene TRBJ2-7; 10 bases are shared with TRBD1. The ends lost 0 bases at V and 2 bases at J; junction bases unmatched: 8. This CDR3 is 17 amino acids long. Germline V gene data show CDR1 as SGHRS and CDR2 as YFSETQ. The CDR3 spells CASSLGPHDRGPYEQYF. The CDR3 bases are TGCGCCAGCAGCTTGGGCCCACACGACAGGGGGCCCTACGAGCAGTACTTC.

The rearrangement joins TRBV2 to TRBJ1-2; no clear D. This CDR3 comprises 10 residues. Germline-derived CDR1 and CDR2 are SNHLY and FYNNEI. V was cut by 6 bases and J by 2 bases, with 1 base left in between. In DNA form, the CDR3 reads TGTGCCAGCAGCAACTATGGCTACACCTTC. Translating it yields CASSNYGYTF.

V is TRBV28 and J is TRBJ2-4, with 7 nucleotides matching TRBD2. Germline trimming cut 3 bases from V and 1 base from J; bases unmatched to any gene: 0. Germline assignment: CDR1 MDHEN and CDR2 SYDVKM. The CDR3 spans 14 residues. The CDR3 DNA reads TGTGCCAGCAGTTTGCGGGGGGCCAAAAACATTCAGTACTTC. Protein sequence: CASSLRGAKNIQYF.

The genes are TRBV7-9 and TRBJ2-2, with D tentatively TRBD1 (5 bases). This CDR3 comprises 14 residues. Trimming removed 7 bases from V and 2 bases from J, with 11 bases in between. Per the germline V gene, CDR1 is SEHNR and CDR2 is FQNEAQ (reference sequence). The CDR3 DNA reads TGTGCCAGCACCGAGCAGGGAAACACCGGGGAGCTGTTTTTT. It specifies CASTEQGNTGELFF.

CDR3 DNA sequence: TGTGCCTGGTGGCCCGGGGGTGCCGGGGAGCTGTTTTTT. As protein: CAWWPGGAGELFF. J is TRBJ2-2 and V is TRBV30; a possible D gene is TRBD2 (6 bases). In germline, CDR1 is GTSNPN, CDR2 SVGIG (reference sequence). V was pared by 5 bases and J by 6 bases, with 13 bases between. The CDR3 contains 13 residues.

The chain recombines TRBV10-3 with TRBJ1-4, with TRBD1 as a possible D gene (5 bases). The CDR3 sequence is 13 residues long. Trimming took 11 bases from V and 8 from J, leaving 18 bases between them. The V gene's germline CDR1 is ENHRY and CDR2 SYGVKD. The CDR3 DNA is TGTGCCGCCAAGGGGTCACCCGACGAAAAACTGTTTTTT. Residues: CAAKGSPDEKLFF.